This TCR beta chain was documented in a study of T-cell reconstitution after alpha-beta-depleted transplantation in children. General observations from the study: Newly generated T cells supplied most T-cell counts and diversity one year post-transplant. Surviving recipient T cells and thymic progenitors accounted for the high day-60 TCRbeta diversity observed in some patients.

To note about this clonotype: Its target is not known.

The library targeted TCRbeta and was prepared with unique molecular identifiers. TCRdb re-called the PCR reads with MiXCR, one entry per CDR3 protein. The sample holds about 580,000 distinct CDR3 sequences, 20% to 25% seen once. The trim removed 2 bases at V and 10 bases at J, leaving 13 bases unmatched. This CDR3 spans 16 amino acids. Germline lookup yields CDR1 DFQATT and CDR2 SNEGSKA (reference sequence). The chain couples TRBV20-1 to TRBJ2-1, with 11 bases that match TRBD2. Here the sequenced sample was PBMCs, mostly from graft donor cells, taken 360 days after TCRalphabeta/CD19-depleted stem cell transplant. The source is a boy in the first two years of life who had a stem cell transplant for acute myeloid leukemia, so the T cells may come from the graft donor. The DNA for the CDR3 is TGCAGTGCTAGACCCTCACTAGCGGGGGTCCTTTGGGAGCAGTTCTTC. Amino acid sequence: CSARPSLAGVLWEQFF.